The 20 T cell receptor beta chains given below trace back to one sample, sequenced in a study of blood T cells in healthy people across ages. For the second PCR, which ran for about 7 to 12 cycles, a sample-barcoded 5' primer and a J-beta primer mix were used. A single record per CDR3 protein comes from TCRdb applying MiXCR to the 5' RACE reads. The profile shows 1,300,000 or so distinct CDR3 sequences, approximately 59% of them singletons. Sequenced sample: blood. The origin of the receptors is a man aged 18 to 30 in good health.

This chain links TRBV6-2 or TRBV6-3 with TRBJ2-7, with 10 bases that match TRBD2. Germline V CDR1 and CDR2: MNHEY, SVGEGT. With 4 bases clipped from V and 11 bases from J, the junction kept 11 bases outside the gene matches. The CDR3 spans 14 residues. In nucleotides, the CDR3 is TGTGCCAGCAGTTTGGGACTAGCGTCTTCTGGGGAGTACTTC. Protein: CASSLGLASSGEYF.

V is TRBV27 and J is TRBJ2-7; a weak D match, TRBD2 (6 bases). The J call is doubtful: the DNA matches TRBJ2-5 better. Germline V gives CDR1 MNHEY, CDR2 SMNVEV (reference sequence). This CDR3 contains 15 residues. CDR3 nucleotides: TGTGCCAGCAGTTTGCGACTAGGGACTGGGGAGACCCAGTACTTC. It specifies CASSLRLGTGETQYF.

Comment on this clonotype: An end of the junction does not agree with germline; a read error may underlie this. The chain recombines TRBV18 with TRBJ2-6, with D possibly TRBD2 on 7 matching bases. The CDR3 is made up of 14 amino acids. Germline-derived CDR1 and CDR2 are KGHSH and LQKENI. In DNA, the CDR3 is TGTGCCAGCTCTGCGGGGGCTGGGGCCGACGTCCTGACTTTC. It translates to CASSAGAGADVLTF.

V and J are TRBV6-1 and TRBJ1-2, with D possibly TRBD1 on 5 matching bases. This CDR3 spans 15 amino acids. With 3 bases removed from V and 8 bases from J, the gap between germline ends came to 19 bases. The germline V gene has CDR1 MNHNS and CDR2 SASEGT. The CDR3 bases are TGTGCCAGCAGTGAGATCGGGGGAACCCCCAGGGGCTACACCTTC. The encoded protein is CASSEIGGTPRGYTF.

There are a few counts of this clonotype. The rearrangement uses TRBV11-2 and TRBJ1-2, with 9 bases aligning to TRBD1. Germline loops: CDR1 SGHAT, CDR2 FQNNGV. V lost 6 bases to trimming and J lost 7 bases; unmatched junction nucleotides: 6. The CDR3 runs to 13 residues. CDR3 DNA sequence: TGTGCCAGCAGAACCACAGGGGGCGTTGGCTACACCTTC. Protein: CASRTTGGVGYTF.

This sequence joins TRBV20-1 and TRBJ2-7, with 12 bases aligning to TRBD2. The end of the DNA aligns better with TRBJ2-5, so the J call may be wrong. The CDR3 has 15 amino acids. In germline, CDR1 is DFQATT, CDR2 SNEGSKA (reference sequence). This CDR3 is CSARGGLAGWETQYF. CDR3 in DNA: TGCAGTGCTAGGGGTGGACTAGCGGGGTGGGAGACCCAGTACTTC.

This sequence joins TRBV3-1 and TRBJ2-1; 10 positions match TRBD2. V shed 4 bases, J shed 3 bases, and the junction held 15 bases outside the gene matches. Germline CDR1 LGHDT, CDR2 YNNKEL (reference sequence). This CDR3 is 19 amino acids long. CDR3 DNA sequence: TGTGCCAGCAGCCCCTACCTGGCAACCGGGACTAGCGTCTACAATGAGCAGTTCTTC. Translated: CASSPYLATGTSVYNEQFF.

This sequence joins TRBV30 and TRBJ1-6; 10 nucleotides align to TRBD1. This CDR3 contains 13 residues. Germline V gene sequence: CDR1 GTSNPN, CDR2 SVGIG (reference sequence). V trimming: 5 bases; J trimming: 13 bases; junction bases outside the gene matches: 8. The DNA of the CDR3 is TGTGCCTGGTCGGGACAGGGGTTGTCCCCCCTCCACTTT. Translated, it gives CAWSGQGLSPLHF.

This clonotype was counted at least ten times. V and J are TRBV7-8 and TRBJ2-7; 8 bases line up with TRBD1. This CDR3 region has 16 residues. Germline CDR1 reads SGHVS; CDR2 reads FQNEAQ. Trimming removed 2 bases from V and 6 bases from J; junction bases left unmatched: 12. The CDR3 loop is CASSLRNRGSLGEQYF. CDR3 nucleotides: TGTGCCAGCAGCTTAAGAAACAGGGGGTCCCTCGGCGAGCAGTACTTC. Full variable domain (remainder filled in from reference TRBV7-8 and TRBJ2-7): GAGVSQSPRYKVAKRGQDVALRCDPISGHVSLFWYQQALGQGPEFLTYFQNEAQLDKSGLPSDRFFAERPEGSVSTLKIQRTQQEDSAVYLCASSLRNRGSLGEQYFGPGTRLTVT.

The sample holds a few counts of this clonotype. The gene calls are TRBV13 and TRBJ2-7, with 7 bases matching TRBD1. This CDR3 contains 17 residues. Germline assignment: CDR1 PRHDT and CDR2 FYEKMQ (reference sequence). V was clipped by 5 bases and J by 3 bases; unmatched bases: 16. CDR3 DNA: TGTGCCAGCAGCGCATCGACAGGGAACTATAAGGGCTACGAGCAGTACTTC. Its protein product is CASSASTGNYKGYEQYF.

The genes are TRBV20-1 and TRBJ2-1, with a weak D call TRBD2 (5 bases). Germline V gene data show CDR1 as DFQATT and CDR2 as SNEGSKA (reference sequence). With 6 bases removed from V and 3 bases from J, the gap between germline ends came to 18 bases. The CDR3 has 15 residues. The CDR3 region has the DNA TGCAGTGCCCGGAAGCCGCTTAGCGACTACAATGAGCAGTTCTTC. This gives the protein CSARKPLSDYNEQFF.

The chain is built from TRBV15 and TRBJ2-1; no definite D call. Germline values: CDR1 LNHNV, CDR2 YYDKDF (reference sequence). CDR3 length: 14 amino acids. The V end lost 6 bases, the J end lost 6 bases, and 15 bases lay between the germline ends. The CDR3 nucleotides read TGTGCCACCAGTGAGATAGGTAGTCCCAATGAGCAGTTCTTC. Translation gives CATSEIGSPNEQFF.

The chain employs TRBV7-6 and TRBJ2-1; a weak D match, TRBD2 (6 bases). V was trimmed by 5 bases and J by 4 bases, leaving 18 bases between them. From germline, CDR1 is SGHVS and CDR2 FNYEAQ. CDR3 length: 16 residues. The CDR3 protein is CASSRDMRGLYNEQFF. CDR3 DNA: TGTGCCAGCAGCAGGGATATGCGGGGCCTTTACAATGAGCAGTTCTTC.

This clonotype was detected a few times. The chain has TRBV5-5 and TRBJ2-6; D unresolved. V was clipped by 4 bases and J by 3 bases, with 11 bases between them. CDR3 length equals 15 residues. Germline CDR1 reads SGHKS; CDR2 reads YYEKEE (reference sequence). CDR3 bases: TGTGCCAGCAGCCCCCTTAGGGATGGGGCCAACGTCCTGACTTTC. It translates to CASSPLRDGANVLTF.

The chain links TRBV6-1 to TRBJ2-7; D remains unclear. There are 13 residues in the CDR3. V gave up 7 bases and J gave up 2 bases, with 12 bases separating them. Germline values: CDR1 MNHNS, CDR2 SASEGT. The CDR3 DNA reads as TGTGCCAGCACCGGGCAGAGAACCTACGAGCAGTACTTC. Its translation: CASTGQRTYEQYF.

The rearrangement joins TRBV5-5 to TRBJ2-7; possible D gene TRBD1, 5 bases. The V gene lost 0 bases and the J gene lost 4 bases, with 17 bases spanning the gap. The CDR3 extends over 16 amino acids. Germline V gene data show CDR1 as SGHKS and CDR2 as YYEKEE (reference sequence). CDR3 in DNA: TGTGCCAGCAGCTTGGGAAGGTCCGAGGCAGGGTACGAGCAGTACTTC. This sequence encodes CASSLGRSEAGYEQYF.

This chain joins TRBV10-3 and TRBJ1-2, with 9 bases lining up with TRBD1. This CDR3 region has 18 residues. Per germline, CDR1 ENHRY and CDR2 SYGVKD. J gave up 3 bases and V 0 bases, and 11 bases lay outside the gene matches. The CDR3 here is CAISESTGGADWYYGYTF. The DNA of the CDR3 is TGTGCCATCAGTGAGTCGACAGGGGGGGCTGACTGGTACTATGGCTACACCTTC.

This chain links TRBV6-5 with TRBJ2-1; 7 bases match TRBD2. The CDR3 has 14 residues. The V gene's germline CDR1 is MNHEY and CDR2 SVGAGI. V lost 5 bases to trimming and J lost 9 bases; unmatched junction nucleotides: 10. CDR3 sequence reads: CASSLGTTPGEQFF. DNA for the CDR3: TGTGCCAGCAGTCTAGGGACTACCCCCGGTGAGCAGTTCTTC.

CDR3 DNA sequence: TGTGCCAGCTCACCACGATTTGACAATGAGCAGTTCTTC. Translation gives CASSPRFDNEQFF. The chain employs TRBV18 and TRBJ2-1; D remains ambiguous. CDR1 KGHSH and CDR2 LQKENI come from the germline V gene. The V gene lost 1 base and the J gene lost 5 bases, with 6 bases spanning the gap. The length of the CDR3 is 13 residues.

This clonotype occurred a few times. The genes are TRBV18 and TRBJ2-5; 10 nucleotides align to TRBD1. The germline gives CDR1 KGHSH, CDR2 LQKENI. Losses at the gene ends were 3 bases for V and 4 bases for J; bases not matched to a gene: 5. The CDR3 has 15 amino acids. CDR3 in DNA: TGTGCCAGCTCACCTGGGGACAGGGGAGGAGAGACCCAGTACTTC. Amino acids: CASSPGDRGGETQYF.